This T cell receptor beta chain was observed in a study of shared clonotypes between healthy human individuals. Study observations and caveats: Shared clonotypes across all four donors exceeded non-shared ones in generation probability. The authors sampled blood alone, and tissue repertoires likely differ. Roughly 4.6% of naive CD4 clonotypes were common to several donors.

This CDR3 is 15 amino acids long. Germline V gene lookup returns CDR1 SEHNR and CDR2 FQNEAQ (reference sequence). The junction had 4 bases not matched to a gene; V was cut back by 2 bases and J by 2 bases. A remark on this clone: The antigen is not known.

Per the study methods: Junction-only immunoSEQ data arrived without quality scores, meaning filtering differed. Clones were read by immunoSEQ multiplex PCR, and TCRdb kept only the in-frame ones, dropping some. From that table come the V and J calls and clone size; the DNA was used to work out D and trimming. The sample lists millions of clones, 90% to 95% occurring once. This chain links TRBV7-9 with TRBJ2-7; 9 bases match TRBD1. This clonotype was obtained from a man aged 18 to 29 in good health. Sequenced sample: naive CD4+ T cells sorted from blood. Subset: CD45RA+ positively selected. Here the CDR3 reads CASSLTGTGTYEQYF. The CDR3, as DNA: TGTGCCAGCAGCTTAACCGGGACAGGGACCTACGAGCAGTACTTC. The full variable domain, completed using reference TRBV7-9 and TRBJ2-7, is DTGVSQNPRHKITKRGQNVTFRCDPISEHNRLYWYRQTLGQGPEFLTYFQNEAQLEKSRLLSDRFSAERPKGSFSTLEIQRTEQGDSAMYLCASSLTGTGTYEQYFGPGTRLTVT.